This is a list of T cell receptor beta chains from one sample in a study of blood T cells in healthy people across ages. Each CDR3 protein gets one entry after TCRdb re-called the 5' RACE reads with MiXCR. Of approximately 730,000 distinct CDR3 sequences listed, approximately 53% are singletons. The sequencing sample was made of blood. These receptor sequences come from an elderly man in good health. CDR3s include the opening cysteine and the closing phenylalanine or tryptophan. D genes are given only for firm matches. The size entry is marked missing in some rows and otherwise reads once, few, many or a size class.

cdr3_nt cdr3_aa clone_size v_call d_call j_call
TGTGCCAGCAGCTTAACAAGGGGATCCAAAAACATTCAGTACTTC CASSLTRGSKNIQYF few TRBV7-2 NA TRBJ2-4
TGCGCCAGCAGGGCTAGCGGGTCGAGCTCCTACGAGCAGTACTTC CASRASGSSSYEQYF NA TRBV5-1 TRBD2 TRBJ2-7
TGCAGCGTTGAGGGACAGGGGGCTGGGGCCAACGTCCTGACTTTC CSVEGQGAGANVLTF few TRBV29-1 TRBD1 TRBJ2-6
TGTGCCAGCAGCGTAGGTATTGGAATAGCGAACTCCTACAATGAGCAGTTCTTC CASSVGIGIANSYNEQFF NA TRBV9 NA TRBJ2-1
TGCAGTGCTAGGAAGGCGGGAGGACCCTACGAGCAGTACTTC CSARKAGGPYEQYF few TRBV20-1 TRBD2 TRBJ2-7
TGTGCCAGCACTCGGGGGGCTACGGCCTACGAGCAGTACTTC CASTRGATAYEQYF few TRBV12-3/TRBV12-4 NA TRBJ2-7
TGTGCCAGCAGTTTATTAAGGGACAGGGGCTACGAGCAGTACTTC CASSLLRDRGYEQYF NA TRBV12-3/TRBV12-4 TRBD1 TRBJ2-7
TGTGCCAGCAGCTTAGGGTCGCGGGGAGGCTATGGCTACACCTTC CASSLGSRGGYGYTF NA TRBV11-2 NA TRBJ1-2
TGTGCCAGCAGAGCCGGGACAGTCTCCTACGAGCAGTACTTC CASRAGTVSYEQYF NA TRBV2 TRBD1 TRBJ2-7
TGTGCCAGCAGGGCCATCGGACAGCCACCCTCTGGGGCCAACGTCCTGACTTTC CASRAIGQPPSGANVLTF NA TRBV6-1 NA TRBJ2-6
TGTGCCAGCAGCCCGACAGTATCCAATGAGCAGTTCTTC CASSPTVSNEQFF NA TRBV6-5 NA TRBJ2-1
TGTGCCAGCAGCGTAGCTAAGGGGGGAAAACTGTTTTTT CASSVAKGGKLFF NA TRBV13 NA TRBJ1-4
TGTGCCAGCAGTGCTCGATCCGGGACAGTACTATACGAGCAGTACTTC CASSARSGTVLYEQYF NA TRBV6-1 TRBD1 TRBJ2-7
TGCAGTGCTAGAGGACCGACAGGTGCAGAGACCCAGTACTTC CSARGPTGAETQYF few TRBV20-1 NA TRBJ2-5
TGCAGTGCTCCCTCACAAGCTAACTATGGCTACACCTTC CSAPSQANYGYTF NA TRBV20-1 NA TRBJ1-2
TGTGCCACCACCCCCATGCTGAACACTGAAGCTTTCTTT CATTPMLNTEAFF NA TRBV19 NA TRBJ1-1
TGTGCCAGCAGCCAAGCCCAGACAGGGGGCGATAACAATCAGCCCCAGCATTTT CASSQAQTGGDNNQPQHF NA TRBV4-2 TRBD1 TRBJ1-5
TGCAGTGCTGGGTGGGACAGCGCAGCCTACGAGCAGTACTTC CSAGWDSAAYEQYF NA TRBV20-1 TRBD1 TRBJ2-7